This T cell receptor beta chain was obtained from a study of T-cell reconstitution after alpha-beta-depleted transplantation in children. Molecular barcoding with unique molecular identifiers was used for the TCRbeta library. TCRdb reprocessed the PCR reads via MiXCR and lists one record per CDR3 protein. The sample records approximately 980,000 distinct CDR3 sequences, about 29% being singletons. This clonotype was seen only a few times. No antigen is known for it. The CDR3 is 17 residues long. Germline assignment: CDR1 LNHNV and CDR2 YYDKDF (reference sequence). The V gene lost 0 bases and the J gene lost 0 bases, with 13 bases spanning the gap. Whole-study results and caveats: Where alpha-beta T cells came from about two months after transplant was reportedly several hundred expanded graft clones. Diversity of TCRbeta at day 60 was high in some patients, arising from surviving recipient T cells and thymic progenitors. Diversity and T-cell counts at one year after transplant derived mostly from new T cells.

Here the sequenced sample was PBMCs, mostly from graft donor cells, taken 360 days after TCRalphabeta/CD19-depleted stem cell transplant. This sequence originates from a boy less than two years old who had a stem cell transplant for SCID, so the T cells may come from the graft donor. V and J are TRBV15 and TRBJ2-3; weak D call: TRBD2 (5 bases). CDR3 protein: CATSRDWRTLSTDTQYF. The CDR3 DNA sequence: TGTGCCACCAGCAGAGATTGGAGGACCCTGAGCACAGATACGCAGTATTTT.